The source of this T cell receptor beta chain is a study of blood T cells in healthy people across ages. A second about 7 to 11 cycle PCR used barcoded and J-beta primers. MiXCR was run by TCRdb on the 5' RACE reads, yielding one entry per CDR3 protein. This sample carries around 400,000 distinct CDR3 sequences, more than 45% of them seen once, and the ten largest clones take 51%. The ends were cut back, 3 bases at V and 8 bases at J, with 14 bases in the middle. The CDR3 runs 14 residues. Germline CDR1 is LGHNA and CDR2 is YSLEER. A few counts support this clonotype. Its antigen is still unknown. Notes on the study in general: Compared with aged donors, long-lived donors showed fewer expanded clones, suggesting selection.

J is TRBJ2-1 and V is TRBV4-3; D ambiguous. Sequencing was carried out using blood. The origin of this receptor is a man aged 55-75 years in good health. CDR3 residues: CASSHRTSDDEQFF. CDR3 sequence (DNA): TGCGCCAGCAGCCATAGAACCAGCGACGATGAGCAGTTCTTC.